Listed here is a single T cell receptor beta chain. The antigen is not known. This sample is part of a study of T cells expressing NK-cell markers. Study-level results: Researchers report these clonotypes also headed the CD3+CD56-NKG2C+ fraction in four donors.

TCRdb reanalyzed the 5' RACE reads and collapses them to one entry per CDR3 protein, without DNA. The sample's table shows approximately 380,000 distinct CDR3 sequences. The CDR3 extends over 12 amino acids. Germline CDR1 is MNHNS and CDR2 is SASEGT. V usage is TRBV6-1 and J usage is TRBJ2-1. The sequencing input was blood T cells: a sorted CD56 or NKG2C T cell subset, CD4+ or CD8+ T cells, or bulk PBMC T cells (not recorded which). The clonotype originates from a man aged 18 to 70 in good health. The CDR3 here is CASSALYNEQFF.